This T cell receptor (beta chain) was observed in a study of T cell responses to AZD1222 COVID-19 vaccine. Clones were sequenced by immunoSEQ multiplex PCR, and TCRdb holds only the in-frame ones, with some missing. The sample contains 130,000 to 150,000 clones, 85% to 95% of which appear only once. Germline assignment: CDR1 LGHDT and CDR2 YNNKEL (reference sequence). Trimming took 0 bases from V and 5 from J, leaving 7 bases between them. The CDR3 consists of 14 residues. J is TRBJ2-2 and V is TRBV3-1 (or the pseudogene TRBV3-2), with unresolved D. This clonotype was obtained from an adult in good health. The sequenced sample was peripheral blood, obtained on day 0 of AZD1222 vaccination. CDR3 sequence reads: CASSQEALTGELFF. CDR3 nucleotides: TGTGCCAGCAGCCAAGAAGCCCTAACCGGGGAGCTGTTTTTT.